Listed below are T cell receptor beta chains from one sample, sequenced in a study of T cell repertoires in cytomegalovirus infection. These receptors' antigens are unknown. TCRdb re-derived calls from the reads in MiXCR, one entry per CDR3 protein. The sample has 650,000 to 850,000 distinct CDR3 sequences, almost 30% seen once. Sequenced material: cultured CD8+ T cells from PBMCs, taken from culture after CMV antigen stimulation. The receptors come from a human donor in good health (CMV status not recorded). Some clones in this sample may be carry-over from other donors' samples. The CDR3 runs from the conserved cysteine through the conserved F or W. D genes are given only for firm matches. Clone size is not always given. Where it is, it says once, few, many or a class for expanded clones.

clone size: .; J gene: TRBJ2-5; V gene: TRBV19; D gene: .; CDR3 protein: CASSSRTSVGETQYF
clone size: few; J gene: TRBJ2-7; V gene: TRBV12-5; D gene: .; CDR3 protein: CASGLGPFYEQYF
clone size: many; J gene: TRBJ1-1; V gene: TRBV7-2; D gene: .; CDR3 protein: CASSSRPAVTEAFF
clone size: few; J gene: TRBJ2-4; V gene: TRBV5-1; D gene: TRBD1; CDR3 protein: CASSLEGQRVFNIQYF
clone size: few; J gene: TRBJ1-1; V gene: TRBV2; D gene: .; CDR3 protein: CAILLPPRGNTEAFF
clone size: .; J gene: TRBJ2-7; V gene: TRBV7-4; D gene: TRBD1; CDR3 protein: CASSLGDRGYGQYF
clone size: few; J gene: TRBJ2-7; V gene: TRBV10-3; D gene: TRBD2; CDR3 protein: CAISDPGGYSYEQYF
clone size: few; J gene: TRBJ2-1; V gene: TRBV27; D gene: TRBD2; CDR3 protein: CASRPVGGNNEQFF
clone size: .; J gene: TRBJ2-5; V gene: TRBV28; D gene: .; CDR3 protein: CASSWSGQAETQYF
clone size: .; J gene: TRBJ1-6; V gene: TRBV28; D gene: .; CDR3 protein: CASSFLLDSPLHF
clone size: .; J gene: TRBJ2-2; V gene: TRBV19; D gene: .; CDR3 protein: CASSPSLRNTGELFF
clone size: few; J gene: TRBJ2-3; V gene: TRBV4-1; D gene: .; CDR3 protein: CASSQDGGGTDTQYF
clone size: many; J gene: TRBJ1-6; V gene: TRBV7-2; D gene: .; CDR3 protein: CASSFGTTTYNSPLHF
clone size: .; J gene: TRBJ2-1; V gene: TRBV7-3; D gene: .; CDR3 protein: CASSSPEDASYNEQFF
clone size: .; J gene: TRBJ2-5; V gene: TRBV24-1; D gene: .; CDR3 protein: CATRDGGQETQYF
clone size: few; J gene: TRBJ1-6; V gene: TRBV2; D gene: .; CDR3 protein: CASLWVDYNSPLHF
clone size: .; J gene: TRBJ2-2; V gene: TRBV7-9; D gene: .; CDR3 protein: CASSPPRGTGELFF
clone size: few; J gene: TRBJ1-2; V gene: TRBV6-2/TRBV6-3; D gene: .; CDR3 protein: CASSGSDRYGYTF
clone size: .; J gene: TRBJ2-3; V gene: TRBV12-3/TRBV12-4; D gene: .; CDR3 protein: CASSGELGSTDTQYF
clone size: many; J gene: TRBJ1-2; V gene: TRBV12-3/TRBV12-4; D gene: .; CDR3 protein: CASSIQPYYGYTF
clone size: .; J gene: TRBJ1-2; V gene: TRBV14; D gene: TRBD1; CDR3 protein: CASRQQGGAGYTF
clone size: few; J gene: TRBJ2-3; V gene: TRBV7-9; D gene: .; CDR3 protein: CATRRLDTQYF
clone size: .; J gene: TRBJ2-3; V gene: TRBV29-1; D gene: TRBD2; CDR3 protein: CSAQPLAGEFTDTQYF
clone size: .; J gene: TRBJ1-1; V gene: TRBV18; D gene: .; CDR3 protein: CASSPRAVLGGTEAFF
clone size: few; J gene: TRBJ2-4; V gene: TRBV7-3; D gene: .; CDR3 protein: CASSHQGRENIQYF